Reported below is one T cell receptor (beta chain). The sequencing template was cDNA reverse transcribed from extracted RNA. The repertoire was sequenced with immunoSEQ multiplex PCR; TCRdb's copy has only in-frame clones and lacks some. The sample consists of roughly 140,000 clones, more than 45% of them appearing once. The data belong to a study of CD8+ T cells in alopecia areata. Alopecia areata patients provided lesional scalp punch biopsies and peripheral blood. This CDR3 is built from 12 residues. V was trimmed by 7 bases and J by 3 bases, leaving 11 bases between them. CDR1 and CDR2 (germline): SGHRS, YFSETQ.

The V and J genes are TRBV5-1 and TRBJ2-7; D is uncertain. The sample in question was CD8+ T cells sorted from blood, obtained at week 0. The TCR was taken from a human donor with alopecia areata. The CDR3 spells CASPTNYYEQYF. CDR3 sequence (DNA): TGCGCCAGCCCCACCAATTACTACGAGCAGTACTTC.